The next 18 T cell receptor beta chains were all read from a single sample in a study of neurological immune-mediated disorders. As for time point: technical triplicate 3. One entry per CDR3 protein, called by TCRdb with MiXCR from the 5' RACE reads. The sample shows some 48,000 distinct CDR3 sequences, about 22% of them seen only once. Sample: PBMCs. The origin of the receptors is a man in his sixties with HTLV-1-associated myelopathy (HAM/TSP).

This clonotype was detected many times. The chain has TRBV4-1 and TRBJ1-2, with no clear D. CDR1 and CDR2 from the germline V gene are MGHRA and YSYEKL. The CDR3 sequence is 13 residues long. V was pared by 0 bases and J by 8 bases, with 10 bases between. The CDR3 coding sequence is TGCGCCAGCAGCCAAGATCATGAAGAGGGCTACACCTTC. Protein product: CASSQDHEEGYTF.

The chain is built from TRBV12-3 or TRBV12-4 and TRBJ1-3, with a possible D match to TRBD1 (6 bases). The CDR3 is made up of 15 amino acids. Trimming removed 5 bases at V and 0 bases at J, with 11 bases between. The chain's CDR3 is CASSPGQISGNTIYF. Here the CDR3 DNA reads TGTGCCAGCAGTCCCGGACAGATCTCTGGAAACACCATATATTTT.

At least ten counts were recorded for this clonotype. The chain is built from TRBV20-1 and TRBJ2-3; D remains unclear. The CDR3 extends over 12 amino acids. The V end lost 8 bases, the J end lost 0 bases, and 9 bases lay between the germline ends. Germline V lookup: CDR1 DFQATT, CDR2 SNEGSKA (reference sequence). The CDR3 spells CSTMTSTDTQYF. In DNA, the CDR3 is TGCAGTACTATGACTAGCACAGATACGCAGTATTTT.

The rearrangement joins TRBV12-3 or TRBV12-4 to TRBJ2-2; no firm D call. V was pared by 6 bases and J by 1 base, with 9 bases between. This CDR3 is built from 14 residues. CDR3 DNA: TGTGCCAGCAGCCCTGCCGGGAACACCGGGGAGCTGTTTTTT. Its protein product is CASSPAGNTGELFF.

By its share, this clonotype is medium-sized (0.01 to 0.1%). The chain has TRBV20-1 and TRBJ1-1; D might be TRBD1 (6 bases). Between the trimmed V and J ends, which lost 1 base and 6 bases, there was a span of 12 bases. This CDR3 is 13 amino acids long. Germline assignment: CDR1 DFQATT and CDR2 SNEGSKA (reference sequence). The CDR3 sequence is CSARGGTRAEAFF. In nucleotides, the CDR3 is TGCAGTGCTAGAGGTGGGACAAGGGCTGAAGCTTTCTTT.

Judged by abundance, this clonotype is medium-sized. This chain uses TRBV7-9 with TRBJ2-7; D might be TRBD1 (6 bases). V gave up 4 bases and J gave up 0 bases, with 10 bases separating them. Germline CDR1 and CDR2: SEHNR and FQNEAQ (reference sequence). This CDR3 is 14 amino acids long. The CDR3 DNA is TGTGCCAGCAGCTCCGGGACACGCTCCTACGAGCAGTACTTC. This gives the protein CASSSGTRSYEQYF.

CDR3 sequence: CSASSLGARTDTQYF. The CDR3 DNA reads as TGCAGTGCTAGCAGCTTAGGGGCGAGAACAGATACGCAGTATTTT. The V call is TRBV20-1, the J call TRBJ2-3, with D perhaps TRBD1 (5 bases). The CDR3 is 15 amino acids. From germline, CDR1 is DFQATT and CDR2 SNEGSKA (reference sequence). Between the trimmed V and J ends, which lost 3 bases and 3 bases, there was a span of 16 bases.

This clonotype was counted at least ten times. The chain links TRBV20-1 to TRBJ1-2; D remains ambiguous. This CDR3 comprises 11 residues. The V gene lost 3 bases and the J gene lost 6 bases, with 8 bases spanning the gap. The germline V gene has CDR1 DFQATT and CDR2 SNEGSKA (reference sequence). The CDR3 sequence: CSASGRDGYTF. The CDR3 nucleotides read TGCAGTGCTAGTGGACGGGATGGCTACACCTTC.

Many counts were recorded for this clonotype. The genes are TRBV5-1 and TRBJ2-3, with no clear D. Germline V gene data show CDR1 as SGHRS and CDR2 as YFSETQ. The germline V and J ends were trimmed by 5 bases and 2 bases, with 12 bases remaining between them. This CDR3 is 14 amino acids long. This chain's CDR3 is CASRATRTTDTQYF. The CDR3 region has the DNA TGCGCCAGCAGAGCCACCAGAACCACAGATACGCAGTATTTT.

This clonotype was counted many times. CDR3 sequence reads: CASSLFALTNNEQFF. Here the CDR3 DNA reads TGTGCCAGCAGCTTGTTTGCCTTAACCAACAATGAGCAGTTCTTC. V gene TRBV7-6 combines with J gene TRBJ2-1; D gene ambiguous. Trimming removed 3 bases from V and 5 bases from J, with 14 bases in between. This CDR3 comprises 15 residues. CDR1 SGHVS and CDR2 FNYEAQ come from the germline V gene.

This clonotype was found many times. The genes are TRBV5-6 and TRBJ2-7; 8 bases agree with TRBD2. J gave up 4 bases and V 4 bases, and 7 bases lay outside the gene matches. Looked up from germline, CDR1 is SGHDT and CDR2 is YYEEEE. The CDR3 covers 14 residues. In DNA, the CDR3 is TGTGCCAGCAGCCCCAGCGGGAGTCCTTACGAGCAGTACTTC. Encoded protein: CASSPSGSPYEQYF.

In this sample, this clonotype turned up many times. J is TRBJ2-1 and V is TRBV27; 8 positions agree with TRBD2. With 7 bases clipped from V and 6 bases from J, the junction kept 8 bases outside the gene matches. This CDR3 is built from 14 residues. Germline V lookup: CDR1 MNHEY, CDR2 SMNVEV (reference sequence). The CDR3 region has the DNA TGTGCCAGCAAGGCAGGGACTAGGGGCAATGAGCAGTTCTTC. Amino acids: CASKAGTRGNEQFF.

This clonotype was observed at least ten times. The chain joins TRBV24-1 to TRBJ2-2; D uncertain. CDR1 is KGHDR, CDR2 SFDVKD, per germline. The CDR3 has 15 amino acids. Trimming left V 4 bases short and J 8 bases short, with 16 bases between. DNA of the CDR3: TGTGCCACCAGTGACACCCCGACTTACCGGGGGGAGCTGTTTTTT. Its protein is CATSDTPTYRGELFF.

This chain links TRBV11-2 with TRBJ2-3, with 9 positions matching TRBD1. The CDR3 runs to 13 residues. With V trimmed by 2 bases and J by 6 bases, 0 bases remained unmatched. Germline CDR1 SGHAT, CDR2 FQNNGV. The CDR3 protein is CASSLTGGDTQYF. In nucleotides, the CDR3 is TGTGCCAGCAGCTTAACAGGGGGCGATACGCAGTATTTT.

There are many counts of this clonotype. This sequence joins TRBV11-2 and TRBJ2-3; 9 positions agree with TRBD2. The CDR3 covers 15 residues. Trimming at V came to 4 bases and at J to 3 bases, leaving 5 bases not matched to a gene. CDR1 SGHAT and CDR2 FQNNGV come from the germline V gene. The CDR3 DNA is TGTGCCAGCAGCTCATGGCTAGCGGGAACAGATACGCAGTATTTT. Translation gives CASSSWLAGTDTQYF.

Turning to this clonotype: Mismatch with germline at one junction end may stem from a read error. The rearrangement links TRBV27 to TRBJ2-1; D unclear. Germline CDR1 and CDR2: MNHEY and SMNVEV (reference sequence). The CDR3 loop spans 11 amino acids. CDR3: CANSLPNEQFF. CDR3 nucleotides: TGTGCCAACAGTTTACCAAATGAGCAGTTCTTC.

The genes are TRBV6-5 and TRBJ1-1; 8 nucleotides line up with TRBD1. The CDR3 has 18 residues. CDR1 is MNHEY, CDR2 SVGAGI, per germline. The V and J ends lost 1 base and 2 bases, in that order; junction bases with no gene match: 12. The CDR3 DNA reads as TGTGCCAGCAGTTACTTCCCGACAGGGGAATGGAGTAACACTGAAGCTTTCTTT. This sequence encodes CASSYFPTGEWSNTEAFF.

This clonotype was seen many times. V gene TRBV24-1 combines with J gene TRBJ2-2; D call uncertain. The V end was cut by 8 bases, the J end by 3 bases, with 9 bases between. Germline CDR1 is KGHDR and CDR2 is SFDVKD. The length of the CDR3 is 13 residues. CDR3 sequence reads: CATKAGYTGELFF. In DNA form, the CDR3 reads TGTGCCACCAAGGCCGGATACACCGGGGAGCTGTTTTTT.